This T cell receptor beta chain was found in a study of T cell changes during pregnancy in multiple sclerosis. Using immunoSEQ multiplex PCR, the repertoire was profiled, and TCRdb retains in-frame clones only, with some absent. The profile shows roughly 15,000 clones, around 82% of them singletons. In its sample, this clone is medium-sized. The CDR3 contains 14 residues. Germline lookup yields CDR1 SEHNR and CDR2 FQNEAQ (reference sequence). Trimming took off 5 bases at V and 5 bases at J, with 13 bases between the two ends. The sequence derives from a female donor in good health, enrolled as a control in a pregnancy study. Sequencing was performed on CD8+ T cells from peripheral blood mononuclear cells, taken in the third trimester of pregnancy. This chain links TRBV7-9 with TRBJ2-1; a possible D gene is TRBD2 (5 bases). The CDR3 spells CASSPTGLDNEQFF. In DNA form, the CDR3 reads TGTGCCAGCAGCCCGACGGGGTTGGACAATGAGCAGTTCTTC.